This T cell receptor (beta chain) is from a study of T-cell reconstitution after alpha-beta-depleted transplantation in children. For TCRbeta, the library was prepared with unique molecular identifiers. TCRdb itself ran the PCR reads through MiXCR, one entry per CDR3 protein. This table has about 400,000 distinct CDR3 sequences, 20% appearing once. This CDR3 comprises 12 residues. J was trimmed by 6 bases and V by 4 bases; bases with no gene match: 0. Germline CDR1 is SQVTM and CDR2 is ANQGSEA. The chain combines TRBV29-1 with TRBJ1-4, with 9 nucleotides matching TRBD1. This TCR was recovered from a human donor who donated a stem cell graft to a child with acute myeloid leukemia. Material: PBMCs from the stem cell graft donor, obtained from the stem cell graft. The CDR3: CSVGDRDEKLFF. DNA for the CDR3: TGCAGCGTTGGGGACAGGGATGAAAAACTGTTTTTT.